This T cell receptor beta chain originates from a study of a mutant IDH1 vaccine in newly diagnosed glioma. Sequencing used immunoSEQ multiplex PCR; TCRdb keeps in-frame clones, though not all of them. The table records some 60,000 clones, roughly 80% of them present only once. This CDR3 spans 15 amino acids. Germline trimming cut 2 bases from V and 7 bases from J; bases unmatched to any gene: 9. CDR1 is WSHSY and CDR2 is SAAADI in the germline V gene. Regarding time point: week 11, during vaccination. Each dose delivered 300 ug of mutant IDH1 20-mer peptide subcutaneously with imiquimod. Notes on this clone: The target antigen is unknown.

This specimen was PBMCs, taken from a glioma patient whose treatment included an IDH1 peptide vaccine. This receptor was obtained from a man aged 30 to 39 with glioma. J is TRBJ2-5 and V is TRBV10-2; 8 bases map to TRBD1. The CDR3 DNA reads as TGCGCCAGCAGTGAGACGGACAGGGTTATCGGGACCCAGTACTTC. Encoded protein: CASSETDRVIGTQYF.